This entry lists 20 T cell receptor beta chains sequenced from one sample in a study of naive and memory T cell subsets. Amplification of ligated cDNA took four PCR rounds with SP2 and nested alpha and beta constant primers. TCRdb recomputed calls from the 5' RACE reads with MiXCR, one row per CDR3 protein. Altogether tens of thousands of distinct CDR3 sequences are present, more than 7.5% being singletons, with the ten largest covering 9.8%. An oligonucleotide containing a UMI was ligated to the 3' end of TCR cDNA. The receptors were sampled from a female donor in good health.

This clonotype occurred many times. CDR3 in DNA: TGTGCCAGCAGTTCCGGACAGGGGGGGTCACCCCTCCACTTT. This encodes CASSSGQGGSPLHF. This chain joins TRBV12-3 or TRBV12-4 and TRBJ1-6; 10 bases map to TRBD1. CDR3 length: 14 amino acids. J gave up 10 bases and V 4 bases, and 4 bases lay outside the gene matches.

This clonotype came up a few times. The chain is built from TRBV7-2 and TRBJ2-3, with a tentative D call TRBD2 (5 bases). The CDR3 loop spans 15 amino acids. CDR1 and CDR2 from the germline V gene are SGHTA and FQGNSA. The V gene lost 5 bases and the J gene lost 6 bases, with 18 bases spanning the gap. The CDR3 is CASSAGGPRGDTQYF. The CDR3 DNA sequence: TGTGCCAGCAGCGCTGGCGGGCCTCGTGGCGATACGCAGTATTTT.

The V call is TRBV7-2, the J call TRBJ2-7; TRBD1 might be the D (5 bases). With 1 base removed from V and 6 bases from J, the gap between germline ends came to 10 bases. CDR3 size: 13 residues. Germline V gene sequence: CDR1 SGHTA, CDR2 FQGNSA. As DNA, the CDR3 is TGTGCCAGCAGCTTAGAGGGGCCCGCCGAGCAGTACTTC. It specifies CASSLEGPAEQYF.

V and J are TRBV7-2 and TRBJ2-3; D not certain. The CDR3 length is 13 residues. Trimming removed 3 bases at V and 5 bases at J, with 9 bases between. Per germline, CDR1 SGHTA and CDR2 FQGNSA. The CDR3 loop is CASSFGTGDTQYF. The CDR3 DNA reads TGTGCCAGCAGCTTCGGTACTGGAGATACGCAGTATTTT.

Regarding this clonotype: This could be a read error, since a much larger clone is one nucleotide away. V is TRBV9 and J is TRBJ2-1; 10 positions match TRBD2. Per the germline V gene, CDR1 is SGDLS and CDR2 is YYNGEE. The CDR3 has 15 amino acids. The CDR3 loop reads CASIRTSGSHNEQFF. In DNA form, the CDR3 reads TGTGCCAGCATTCGGACTAGCGGCTCCCACAATGAGCAGTTCTTC.

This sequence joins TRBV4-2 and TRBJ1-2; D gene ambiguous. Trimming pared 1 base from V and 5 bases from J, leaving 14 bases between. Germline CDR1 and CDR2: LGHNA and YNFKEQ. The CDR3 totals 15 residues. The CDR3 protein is CASSQATALSYGYTF. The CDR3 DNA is TGTGCCAGCAGCCAAGCCACTGCCCTTTCTTATGGCTACACCTTC.

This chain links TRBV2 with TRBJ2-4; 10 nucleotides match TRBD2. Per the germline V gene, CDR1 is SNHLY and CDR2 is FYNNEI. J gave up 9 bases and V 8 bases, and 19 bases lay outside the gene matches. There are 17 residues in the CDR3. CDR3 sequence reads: CASGDRASGGRGVIQYF. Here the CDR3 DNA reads TGTGCCAGCGGCGACCGGGCTAGCGGGGGTCGAGGAGTCATTCAGTACTTC.

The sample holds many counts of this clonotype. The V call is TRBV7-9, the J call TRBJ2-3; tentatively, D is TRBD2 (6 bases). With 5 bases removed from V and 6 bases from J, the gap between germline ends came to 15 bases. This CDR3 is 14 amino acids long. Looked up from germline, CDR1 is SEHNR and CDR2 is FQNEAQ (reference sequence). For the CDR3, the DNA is TGTGCCAGCAGCCCAAGGGAGGCATCGGATACGCAGTATTTT. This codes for CASSPREASDTQYF.

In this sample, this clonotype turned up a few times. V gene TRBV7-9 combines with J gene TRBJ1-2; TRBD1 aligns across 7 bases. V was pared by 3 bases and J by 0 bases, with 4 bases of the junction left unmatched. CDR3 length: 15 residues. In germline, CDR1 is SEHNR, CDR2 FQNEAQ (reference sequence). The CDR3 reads CASSLGGTANYGYTF. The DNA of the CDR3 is TGTGCCAGCAGCTTGGGAGGGACAGCTAACTATGGCTACACCTTC.

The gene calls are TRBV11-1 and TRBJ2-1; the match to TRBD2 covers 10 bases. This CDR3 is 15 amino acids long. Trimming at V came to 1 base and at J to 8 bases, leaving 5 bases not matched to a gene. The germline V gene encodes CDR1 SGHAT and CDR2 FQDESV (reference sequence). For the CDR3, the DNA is TGTGCCAGCAGCTTAGAAGCGGGGGGGCCGTATGAGCAGTTCTTC. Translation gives CASSLEAGGPYEQFF.

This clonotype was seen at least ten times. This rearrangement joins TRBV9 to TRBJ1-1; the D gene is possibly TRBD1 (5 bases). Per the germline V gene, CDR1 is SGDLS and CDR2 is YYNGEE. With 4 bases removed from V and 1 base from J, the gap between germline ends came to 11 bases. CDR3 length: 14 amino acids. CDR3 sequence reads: CASSHTGQNTEAFF. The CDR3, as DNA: TGTGCCAGCAGCCACACAGGACAGAACACTGAAGCTTTCTTT.

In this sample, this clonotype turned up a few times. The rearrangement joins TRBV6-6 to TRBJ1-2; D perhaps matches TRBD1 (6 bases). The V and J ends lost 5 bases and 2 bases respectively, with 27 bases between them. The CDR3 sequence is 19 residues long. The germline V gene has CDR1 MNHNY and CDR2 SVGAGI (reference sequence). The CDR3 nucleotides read TGTGCCAGCAGTAACCGCTATACCCTTTATGAACAGGGAAACTATGGCTACACCTTC. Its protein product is CASSNRYTLYEQGNYGYTF.

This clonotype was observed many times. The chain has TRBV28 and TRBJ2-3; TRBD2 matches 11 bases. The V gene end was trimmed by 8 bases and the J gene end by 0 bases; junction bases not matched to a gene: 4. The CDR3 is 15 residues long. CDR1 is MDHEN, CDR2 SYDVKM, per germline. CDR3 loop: CASRLAGGSTDTQYF. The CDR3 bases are TGTGCCAGCCGCCTAGCGGGGGGTAGCACAGATACGCAGTATTTT.

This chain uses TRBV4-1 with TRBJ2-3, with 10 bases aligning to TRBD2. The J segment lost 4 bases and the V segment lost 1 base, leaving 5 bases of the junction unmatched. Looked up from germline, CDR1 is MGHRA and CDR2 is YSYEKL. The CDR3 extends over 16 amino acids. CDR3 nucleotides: TGCGCCAGCAGCCAAGGTCCTAGCGGGGGCCCAGATACGCAGTATTTT. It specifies CASSQGPSGGPDTQYF.

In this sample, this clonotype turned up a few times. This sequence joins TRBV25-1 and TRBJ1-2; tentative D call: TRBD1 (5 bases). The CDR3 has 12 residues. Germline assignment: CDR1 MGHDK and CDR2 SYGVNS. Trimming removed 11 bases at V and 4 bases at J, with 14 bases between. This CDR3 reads CAVHHGGYGYTF. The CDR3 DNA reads TGTGCCGTACACCATGGGGGCTATGGCTACACCTTC.

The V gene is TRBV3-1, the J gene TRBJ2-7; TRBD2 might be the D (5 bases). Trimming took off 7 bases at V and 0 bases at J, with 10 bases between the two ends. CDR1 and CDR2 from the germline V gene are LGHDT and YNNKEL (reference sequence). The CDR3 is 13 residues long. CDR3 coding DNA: TGTGCCAGCACGGGGTTCACCTCCTACGAGCAGTACTTC. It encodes CASTGFTSYEQYF.

Here the CDR3 reads CATSPTGNEQFF. CDR3 nucleotides: TGTGCCACCAGCCCGACTGGCAATGAGCAGTTCTTC. The chain combines TRBV24-1 with TRBJ2-1; D is ambiguous. V was trimmed by 7 bases and J by 6 bases, leaving 9 bases between them. CDR1 and CDR2 (germline): KGHDR, SFDVKD. The CDR3 consists of 12 residues.

CDR3 DNA: TGTGCCAGCTCACTGTTAGACAGTGCCCAGCCCCAGCATTTT. It encodes CASSLLDSAQPQHF. V is TRBV18 and J is TRBJ1-5; D perhaps matches TRBD1 (5 bases). V lost 4 bases and J 7 bases, leaving 14 bases between the germline ends. The CDR3 runs to 14 residues. Germline assignment: CDR1 KGHSH and CDR2 LQKENI. The whole variable domain, remainder taken from reference TRBV18 and TRBJ1-5, is NAGVMQNPRHLVRRRGQEARLRCSPMKGHSHVYWYRQLPEEGLKFMVYLQKENIIDESGMPKERFSAEFPKEGPSILRIQQVVRGDSAAYFCASSLLDSAQPQHFGDGTRLSIL.

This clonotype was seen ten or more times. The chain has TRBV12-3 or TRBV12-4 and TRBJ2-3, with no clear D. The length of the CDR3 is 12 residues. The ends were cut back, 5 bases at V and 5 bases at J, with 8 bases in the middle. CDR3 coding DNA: TGTGCCAGCAGTGCTATGGTAGATACGCAGTATTTT. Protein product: CASSAMVDTQYF.

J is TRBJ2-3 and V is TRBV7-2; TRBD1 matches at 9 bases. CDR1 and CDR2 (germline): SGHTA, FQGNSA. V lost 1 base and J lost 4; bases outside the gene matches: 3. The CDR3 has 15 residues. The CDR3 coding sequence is TGTGCCAGCAGCTTAGTGGGACAGGGCTCAGATACGCAGTATTTT. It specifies CASSLVGQGSDTQYF.